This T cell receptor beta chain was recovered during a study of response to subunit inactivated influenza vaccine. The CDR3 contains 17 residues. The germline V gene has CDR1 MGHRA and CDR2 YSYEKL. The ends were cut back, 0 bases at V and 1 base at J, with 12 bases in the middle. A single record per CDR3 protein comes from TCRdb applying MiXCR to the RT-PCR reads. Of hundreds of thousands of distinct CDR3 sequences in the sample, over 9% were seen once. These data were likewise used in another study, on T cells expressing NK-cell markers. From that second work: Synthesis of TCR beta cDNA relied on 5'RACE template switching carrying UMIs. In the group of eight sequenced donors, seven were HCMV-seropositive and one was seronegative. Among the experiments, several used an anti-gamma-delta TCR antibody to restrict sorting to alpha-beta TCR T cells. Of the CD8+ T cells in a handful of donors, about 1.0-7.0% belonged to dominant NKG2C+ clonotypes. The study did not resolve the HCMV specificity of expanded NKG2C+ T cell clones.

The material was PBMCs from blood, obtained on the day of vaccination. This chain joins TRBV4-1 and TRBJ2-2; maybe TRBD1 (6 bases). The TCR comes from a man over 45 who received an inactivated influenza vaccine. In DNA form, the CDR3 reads TGCGCCAGCAGCCAAGACGTCTGGGACATGAACACCGGGGAGCTGTTTTTT. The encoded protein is CASSQDVWDMNTGELFF.